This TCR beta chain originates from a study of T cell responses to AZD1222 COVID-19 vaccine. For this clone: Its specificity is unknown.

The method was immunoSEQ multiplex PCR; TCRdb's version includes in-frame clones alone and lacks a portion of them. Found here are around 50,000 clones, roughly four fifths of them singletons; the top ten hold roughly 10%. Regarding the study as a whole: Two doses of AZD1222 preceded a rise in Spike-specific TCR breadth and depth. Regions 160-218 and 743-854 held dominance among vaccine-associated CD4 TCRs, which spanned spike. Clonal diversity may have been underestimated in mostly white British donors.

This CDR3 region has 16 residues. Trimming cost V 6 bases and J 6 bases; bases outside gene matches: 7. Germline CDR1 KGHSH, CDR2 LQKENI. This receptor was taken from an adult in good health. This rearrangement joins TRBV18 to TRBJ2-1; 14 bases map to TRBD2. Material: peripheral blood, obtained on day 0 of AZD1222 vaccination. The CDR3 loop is CASSPSTSGGANEQFF. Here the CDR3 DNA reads TGTGCCAGCTCCCCCTCGACTAGCGGGGGGGCCAATGAGCAGTTCTTC. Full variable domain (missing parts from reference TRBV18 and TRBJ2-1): NAGVMQNPRHLVRRRGQEARLRCSPMKGHSHVYWYRQLPEEGLKFMVYLQKENIIDESGMPKERFSAEFPKEGPSILRIQQVVRGDSAAYFCASSPSTSGGANEQFFGPGTRLTVL.